One and the same sample provided the 2 T cell receptor beta chains below, sequenced in a study of blood T cell repertoires in COVID-19. Method: immunoSEQ multiplex PCR; TCRdb's copy keeps in-frame clones and lacks some. The sample yields about 100,000 clones, 87% seen once. The sequencing input was peripheral blood. The receptor set was obtained from a woman between 45 and 60 years old with COVID-19, enrolled during active disease.

This chain uses TRBV11-1 with TRBJ1-1, with 8 bases that match TRBD1. The trim removed 1 base at V and 3 bases at J, leaving 4 bases unmatched. Germline CDR1 and CDR2: SGHAT and FQDESV (reference sequence). This CDR3 spans 15 amino acids. The chain's CDR3 is CASSLGQGFDTEAFF. CDR3 DNA: TGTGCCAGCAGCTTAGGACAGGGGTTTGACACTGAAGCTTTCTTT. The full variable domain, with the rest looked up from reference TRBV11-1 and TRBJ1-1, is EAEVAQSPRYKITEKSQAVAFWCDPISGHATLYWYRQILGQGPELLVQFQDESVVDDSQLPKDRFSAERLKGVDSTLKIQPAELGDSAMYLCASSLGQGFDTEAFFGQGTRLTVV.

On this clone: At one boundary the junction diverges from the germline segment, which might be a read error. This chain joins TRBV7-7 and TRBJ2-5, with 7 bases lining up with TRBD2. The CDR3 totals 15 residues. Germline V CDR1 and CDR2: SSHAT, FNYEAQ (reference sequence). The CDR3 DNA is TGTGCTAGCAGCCCCGGGGCGCAGGCAACCGGGGGGCAGTACTTC. Encoded protein: CASSPGAQATGGQYF.